This TCR beta chain was sequenced during a study of blood T cell repertoires in COVID-19. The CDR3 sequence is 16 residues long. V was trimmed by 5 bases and J by 1 base, leaving 16 bases between them. CDR1 and CDR2 (germline): SGHRS, YFSETQ. Authors' methods: Reference gene primer amplification gave nucleated cell count estimates. TCRdb's copy holds only in-frame clones and misses some; the assay was immunoSEQ multiplex PCR. From that table come the V and J calls and clone size; the DNA was used to work out D and trimming. The repertoire includes some 130,000 clones, approximately 88% of them detected once, and around 10% sits in the top ten.

This chain connects TRBV5-1 to TRBJ1-3; D is possibly TRBD1 (5 bases). The receptor was isolated from a man aged 50 to 60 with acute or convalescent COVID-19. Sequences were obtained from peripheral blood. CDR3 DNA sequence: TGCGCCAGCAGATCCGGGGGGACCAGGTCTGGAAACACCATATATTTT. Encoded protein: CASRSGGTRSGNTIYF.